These 8 T cell receptor beta chains were all obtained from the same sample, sequenced in a study of high-grade serous ovarian cancer treatment subgroups. Clones were read by immunoSEQ multiplex PCR, and TCRdb kept only the in-frame ones, dropping some. Of about 15,000 clones listed, 80% to 90% are singletons. The tumor samples were collected prior to definitive surgery or chemotherapy. Sequencing input: tumor tissue. These receptors were obtained from a human donor with high-grade serous ovarian cancer.

This clone was picked up a small number of times. This chain uses TRBV19 with TRBJ1-5; TRBD1 matches at 7 bases. This CDR3 has 15 amino acids. With 6 bases clipped from V and 1 base from J, the junction kept 6 bases outside the gene matches. CDR1 and CDR2 from the germline V gene are LNHDA and SQIVND (reference sequence). The CDR3 nucleotides are TGTGCCAGTAGCCCCGGGACAGCCAGCAATCAGCCCCAGCATTTT. Amino acids: CASSPGTASNQPQHF.

The rearrangement joins TRBV6-5 to TRBJ1-2; the D gene is possibly TRBD1 (5 bases). The germline V gene has CDR1 MNHEY and CDR2 SVGAGI. CDR3 length: 13 amino acids. V gave up 4 bases and J gave up 10 bases, with 16 bases separating them. The CDR3 bases are TGTGCCAGCAGTTTAGTCCGGGACTCGTACTACACCTTC. This codes for CASSLVRDSYYTF.

On this clone itself: One end of the junction varies from germline; a read error may be responsible. This chain uses TRBV7-7 with TRBJ1-5; D is uncertain. The CDR3 is 15 amino acids. Germline assignment: CDR1 SSHAT and CDR2 FNYEAQ (reference sequence). CDR3 sequence (DNA): TGTGCTAGCAGCCAGGACTGTTATAGCAATCAGCCCCAGCATTTT. This translates into CASSQDCYSNQPQHF.

The V call is TRBV7-8, the J call TRBJ2-7; TRBD1 might be the D (6 bases). Trimming shortened V by 0 bases and J by 0 bases, and 15 bases separated the two germline ends. There are 17 residues in the CDR3. CDR1 and CDR2 from the germline V gene are SGHVS and FQNEAQ. The CDR3 loop is CASSLAPLGANSYEQYF. The CDR3 DNA follows: TGTGCCAGCAGCTTAGCCCCTTTGGGGGCAAACTCCTACGAGCAGTACTTC. Together with reference TRBV7-8 and TRBJ2-7, the CDR3 gives the full variable domain: GAGVSQSPRYKVAKRGQDVALRCDPISGHVSLFWYQQALGQGPEFLTYFQNEAQLDKSGLPSDRFFAERPEGSVSTLKIQRTQQEDSAVYLCASSLAPLGANSYEQYFGPGTRLTVT.

V usage is TRBV5-4 and J usage is TRBJ2-7; 7 nucleotides align to TRBD2. This CDR3 comprises 14 residues. Germline V gene lookup returns CDR1 SGHNT and CDR2 YYREEE (reference sequence). Losses at the gene ends were 1 base for V and 4 bases for J; bases not matched to a gene: 5. CDR3 coding DNA: TGTGCCAGCAGCTTGAGTGGCGGGGGATACGAGCAGTACTTC. This encodes CASSLSGGGYEQYF.

The chain carries TRBV2 and TRBJ2-3; D possibly matches TRBD1 or TRBD2 (5 bases each). V lost 5 bases and J lost 1, with 25 bases in between. Germline-derived CDR1 and CDR2 are SNHLY and FYNNEI. The CDR3 has 19 residues. This CDR3 reads CASSPPLTYISGRTDTQYF. The CDR3 bases are TGTGCCAGCAGTCCACCCCTAACTTACATTTCGGGACGCACAGATACGCAGTATTTT.

The chain has TRBV6-1 and TRBJ1-4; D gene uncertain. Germline values: CDR1 MNHNS, CDR2 SASEGT. This CDR3 is built from 14 residues. V was pared by 8 bases and J by 5 bases, with 15 bases between. CDR3 coding DNA: TGTGCCAGCGGGTCTCCGGGAGTGAATGAAAAACTGTTTTTT. It codes for CASGSPGVNEKLFF.

The gene calls are TRBV5-1 and TRBJ2-3, with TRBD1 as a possible D gene (5 bases). This CDR3 is 15 amino acids long. The V gene's germline CDR1 is SGHRS and CDR2 YFSETQ. Trimming took 4 bases from V and 0 from J, leaving 12 bases between them. CDR3 sequence: CASSPVGHSTDTQYF. CDR3 nucleotides: TGCGCCAGCAGCCCCGTGGGGCATAGCACAGATACGCAGTATTTT. Full variable domain (rest looked up from reference TRBV5-1 and TRBJ2-3): KAGVTQTPRYLIKTRGQQVTLSCSPISGHRSVSWYQQTPGQGLQFLFEYFSETQRNKGNFPGRFSGRQFSNSRSEMNVSTLELGDSALYLCASSPVGHSTDTQYFGPGTRLTVL.